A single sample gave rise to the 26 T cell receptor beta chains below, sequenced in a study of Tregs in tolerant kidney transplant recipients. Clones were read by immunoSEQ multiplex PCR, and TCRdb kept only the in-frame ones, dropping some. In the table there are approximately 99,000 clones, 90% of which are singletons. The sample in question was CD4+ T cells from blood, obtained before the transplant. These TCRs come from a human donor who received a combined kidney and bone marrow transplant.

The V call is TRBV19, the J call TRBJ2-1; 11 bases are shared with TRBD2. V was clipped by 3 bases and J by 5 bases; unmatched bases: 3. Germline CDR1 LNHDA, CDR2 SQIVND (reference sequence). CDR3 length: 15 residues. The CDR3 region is CASSISGGGHNEQFF. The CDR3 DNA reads TGTGCCAGTAGTATTAGCGGGGGGGGCCACAATGAGCAGTTCTTC.

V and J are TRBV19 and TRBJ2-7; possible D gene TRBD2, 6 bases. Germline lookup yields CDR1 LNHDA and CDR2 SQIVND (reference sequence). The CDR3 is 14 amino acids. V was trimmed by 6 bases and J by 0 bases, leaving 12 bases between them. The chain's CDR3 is CASRSTGGSYEQYF. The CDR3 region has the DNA TGTGCCAGTAGGTCCACCGGGGGCTCCTACGAGCAGTACTTC.

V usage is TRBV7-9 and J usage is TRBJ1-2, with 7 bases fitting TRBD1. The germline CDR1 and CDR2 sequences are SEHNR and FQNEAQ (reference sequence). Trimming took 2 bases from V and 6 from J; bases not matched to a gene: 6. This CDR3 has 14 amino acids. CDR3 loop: CASSLLGQINGYTF. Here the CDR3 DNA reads TGTGCCAGCAGCTTATTGGGACAGATTAATGGCTACACCTTC.

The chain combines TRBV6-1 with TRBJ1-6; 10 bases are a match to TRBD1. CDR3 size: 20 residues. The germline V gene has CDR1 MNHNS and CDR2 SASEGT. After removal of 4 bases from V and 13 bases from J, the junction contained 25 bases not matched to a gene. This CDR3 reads CASSGDRGRTLYLGEFPLHF. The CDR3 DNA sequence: TGTGCCAGCAGTGGCGACAGGGGGCGAACATTATATCTGGGCGAATTCCCCCTCCACTTT.

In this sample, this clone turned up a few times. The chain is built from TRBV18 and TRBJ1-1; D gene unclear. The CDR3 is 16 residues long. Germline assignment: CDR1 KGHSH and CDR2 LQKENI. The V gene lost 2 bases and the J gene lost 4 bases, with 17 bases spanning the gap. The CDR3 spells CASSPGPTVAGTEAFF. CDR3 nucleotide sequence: TGTGCCAGCTCACCAGGACCGACGGTGGCGGGCACTGAAGCTTTCTTT.

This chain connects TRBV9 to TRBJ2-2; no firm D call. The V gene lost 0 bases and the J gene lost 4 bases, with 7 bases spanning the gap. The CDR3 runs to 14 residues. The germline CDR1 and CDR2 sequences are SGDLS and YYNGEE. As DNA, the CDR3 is TGTGCCAGCAGCGTAGGAGAGCCCACCGGGGAGCTGTTTTTT. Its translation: CASSVGEPTGELFF.

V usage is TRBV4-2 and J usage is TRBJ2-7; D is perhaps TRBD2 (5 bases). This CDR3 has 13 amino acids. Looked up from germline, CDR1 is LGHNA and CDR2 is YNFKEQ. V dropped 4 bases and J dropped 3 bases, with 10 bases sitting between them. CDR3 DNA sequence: TGTGCCAGCAGCCGGGCGGGTGGCTACGAGCAGTACTTC. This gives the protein CASSRAGGYEQYF.

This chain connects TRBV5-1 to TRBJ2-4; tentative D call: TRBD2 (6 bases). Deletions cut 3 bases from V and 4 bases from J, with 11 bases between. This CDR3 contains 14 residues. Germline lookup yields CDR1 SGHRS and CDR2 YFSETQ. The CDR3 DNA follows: TGCGCCAGCAGCTACGGGGACTCTAAAAACATTCAGTACTTC. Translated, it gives CASSYGDSKNIQYF. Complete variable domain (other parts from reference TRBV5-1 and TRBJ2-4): KAGVTQTPRYLIKTRGQQVTLSCSPISGHRSVSWYQQTPGQGLQFLFEYFSETQRNKGNFPGRFSGRQFSNSRSEMNVSTLELGDSALYLCASSYGDSKNIQYFGAGTRLSVL.

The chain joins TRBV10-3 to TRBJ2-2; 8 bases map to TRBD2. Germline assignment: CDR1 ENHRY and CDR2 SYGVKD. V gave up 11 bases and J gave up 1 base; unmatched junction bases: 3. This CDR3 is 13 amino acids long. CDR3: CAVTSENTGELFF. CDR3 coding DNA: TGTGCCGTGACTAGCGAGAACACCGGGGAGCTGTTTTTT.

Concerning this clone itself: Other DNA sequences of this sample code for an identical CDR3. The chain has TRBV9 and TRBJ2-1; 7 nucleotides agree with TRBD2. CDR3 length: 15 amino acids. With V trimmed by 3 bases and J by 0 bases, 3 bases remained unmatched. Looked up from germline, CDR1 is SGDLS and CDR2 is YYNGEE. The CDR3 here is CASSAGGSSYNEQFF. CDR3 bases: TGTGCCAGCAGCGCGGGCGGGAGCTCCTACAATGAGCAGTTCTTC.

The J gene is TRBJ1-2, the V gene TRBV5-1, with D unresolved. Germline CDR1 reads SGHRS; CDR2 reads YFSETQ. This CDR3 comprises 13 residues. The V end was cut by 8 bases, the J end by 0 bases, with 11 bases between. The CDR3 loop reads CASNGDANYGYTF. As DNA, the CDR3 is TGCGCCAGTAACGGGGATGCTAACTATGGCTACACCTTC.

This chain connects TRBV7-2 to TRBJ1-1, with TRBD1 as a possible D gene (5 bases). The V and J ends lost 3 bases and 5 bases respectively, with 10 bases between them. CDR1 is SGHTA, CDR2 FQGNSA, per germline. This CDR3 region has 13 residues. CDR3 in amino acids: CASSLPGGTEAFF. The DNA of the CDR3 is TGTGCCAGCAGCTTGCCGGGGGGTACTGAAGCTTTCTTT.

The DNA of the CDR3 is TGCGCCAGCAGCTTGGGACCCACGGGGGGCCAAGAGACCCAGTACTTC. Translating gives CASSLGPTGGQETQYF. This chain joins TRBV5-1 and TRBJ2-5; the match to TRBD2 covers 7 bases. V dropped 0 bases and J dropped 1; count of bases not matched to a gene: 6. Germline V gene data show CDR1 as SGHRS and CDR2 as YFSETQ. This CDR3 has 16 residues. The full variable domain, rest sourced from reference TRBV5-1 and TRBJ2-5, is KAGVTQTPRYLIKTRGQQVTLSCSPISGHRSVSWYQQTPGQGLQFLFEYFSETQRNKGNFPGRFSGRQFSNSRSEMNVSTLELGDSALYLCASSLGPTGGQETQYFGPGTRLLVL.

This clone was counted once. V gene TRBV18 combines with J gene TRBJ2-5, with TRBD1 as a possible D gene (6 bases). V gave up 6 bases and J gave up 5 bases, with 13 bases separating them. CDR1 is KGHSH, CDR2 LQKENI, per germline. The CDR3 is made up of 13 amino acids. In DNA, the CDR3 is TGTGCCAGCTCCTCCGGGACATACGAGACCCAGTACTTC. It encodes CASSSGTYETQYF.

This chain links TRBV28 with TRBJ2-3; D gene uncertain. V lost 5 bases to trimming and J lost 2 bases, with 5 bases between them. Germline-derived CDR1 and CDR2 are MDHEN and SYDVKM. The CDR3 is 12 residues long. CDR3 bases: TGTGCCAGCAGTCTACCCACAGATACGCAGTATTTT. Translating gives CASSLPTDTQYF.

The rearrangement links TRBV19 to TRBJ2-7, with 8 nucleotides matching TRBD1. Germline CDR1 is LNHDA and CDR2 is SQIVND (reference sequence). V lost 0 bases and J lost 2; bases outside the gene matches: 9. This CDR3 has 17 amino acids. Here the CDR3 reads CASSIDRPPTGAYEQYF. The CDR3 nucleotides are TGTGCCAGTAGTATAGATCGGCCACCGACAGGGGCCTACGAGCAGTACTTC.

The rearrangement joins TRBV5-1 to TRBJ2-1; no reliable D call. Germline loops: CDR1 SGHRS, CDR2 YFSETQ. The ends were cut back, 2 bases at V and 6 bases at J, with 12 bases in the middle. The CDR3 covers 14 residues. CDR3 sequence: CASSFINGLNEQFF. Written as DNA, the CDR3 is TGCGCCAGCAGCTTTATTAATGGGCTCAATGAGCAGTTCTTC.

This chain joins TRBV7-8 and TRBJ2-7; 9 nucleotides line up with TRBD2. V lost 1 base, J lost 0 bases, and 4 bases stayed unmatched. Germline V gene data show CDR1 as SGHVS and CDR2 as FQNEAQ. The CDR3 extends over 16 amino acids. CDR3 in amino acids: CASSLVPAGGSYEQYF. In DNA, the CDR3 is TGTGCCAGCAGCTTAGTTCCAGCGGGGGGCTCCTACGAGCAGTACTTC. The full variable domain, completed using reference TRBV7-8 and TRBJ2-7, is GAGVSQSPRYKVAKRGQDVALRCDPISGHVSLFWYQQALGQGPEFLTYFQNEAQLDKSGLPSDRFFAERPEGSVSTLKIQRTQQEDSAVYLCASSLVPAGGSYEQYFGPGTRLTVT.

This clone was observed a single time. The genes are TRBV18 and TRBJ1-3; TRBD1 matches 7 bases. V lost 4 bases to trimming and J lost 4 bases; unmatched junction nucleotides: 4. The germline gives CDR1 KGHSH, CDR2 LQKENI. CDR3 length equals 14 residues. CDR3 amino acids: CASSQGAPGNTIYF. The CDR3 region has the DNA TGTGCCAGCTCACAGGGGGCGCCCGGAAACACCATATATTTT.

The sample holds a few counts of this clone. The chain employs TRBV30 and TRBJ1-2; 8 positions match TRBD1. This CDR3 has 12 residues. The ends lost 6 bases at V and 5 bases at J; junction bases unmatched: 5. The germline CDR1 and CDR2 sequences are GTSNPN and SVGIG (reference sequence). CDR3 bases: TGTGCCTGCCCAGGACAGGGTTATGGCTACACCTTC. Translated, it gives CACPGQGYGYTF.

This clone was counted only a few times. CDR3 nucleotide sequence: TGTGCCAGTAGTATAACTGGACAGTATCGCGAGCAGTACTTC. Its protein is CASSITGQYREQYF. This rearrangement joins TRBV19 to TRBJ2-7; D is perhaps TRBD1 (6 bases). The CDR3 consists of 14 residues. CDR1 and CDR2 (germline): LNHDA, SQIVND (reference sequence). Trimming pared 2 bases from V and 6 bases from J, leaving 14 bases between.

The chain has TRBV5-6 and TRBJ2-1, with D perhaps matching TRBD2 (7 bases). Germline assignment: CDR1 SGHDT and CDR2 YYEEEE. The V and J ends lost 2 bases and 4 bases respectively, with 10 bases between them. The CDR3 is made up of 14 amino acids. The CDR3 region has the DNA TGTGCCAGCAGCTTCGGGGGGCGGTACAATGAGCAGTTCTTC. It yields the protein CASSFGGRYNEQFF.

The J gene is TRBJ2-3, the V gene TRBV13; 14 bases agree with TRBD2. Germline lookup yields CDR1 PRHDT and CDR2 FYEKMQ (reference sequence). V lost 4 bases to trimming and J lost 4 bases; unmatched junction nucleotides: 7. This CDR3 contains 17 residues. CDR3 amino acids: CASSSRLAGGRADTQYF. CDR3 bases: TGTGCCAGCAGCTCAAGACTAGCGGGGGGGCGAGCAGATACGCAGTATTTT.

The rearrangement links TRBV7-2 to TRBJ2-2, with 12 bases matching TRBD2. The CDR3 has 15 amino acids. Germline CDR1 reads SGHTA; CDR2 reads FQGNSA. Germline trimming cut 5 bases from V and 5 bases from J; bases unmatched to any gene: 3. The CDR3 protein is CASSLGLAGTGELFF. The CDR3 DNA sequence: TGTGCCAGCAGCCTCGGACTAGCGGGAACCGGGGAGCTGTTTTTT.

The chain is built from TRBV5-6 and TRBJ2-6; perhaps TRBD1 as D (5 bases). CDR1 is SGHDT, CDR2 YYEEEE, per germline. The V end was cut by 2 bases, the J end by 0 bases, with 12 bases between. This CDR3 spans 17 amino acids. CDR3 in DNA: TGTGCCAGCAGCTTTCTACAGGCTCGCTCTGGGGCCAACGTCCTGACTTTC. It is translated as CASSFLQARSGANVLTF.

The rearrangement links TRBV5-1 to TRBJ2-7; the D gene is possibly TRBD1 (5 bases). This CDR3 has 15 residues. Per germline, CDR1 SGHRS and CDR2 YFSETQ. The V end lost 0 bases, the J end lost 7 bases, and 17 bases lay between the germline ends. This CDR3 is CASSLVSGPSREQYF. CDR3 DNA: TGCGCCAGCAGCTTGGTGTCAGGGCCCTCTCGTGAGCAGTACTTC.